Only one count was recorded for the clone carrying this T cell receptor beta chain. Antigen: not known. Trimming stripped 2 bases from V and 3 bases from J, with 11 bases between. Germline-derived CDR1 and CDR2 are LNHDA and SQIVND (reference sequence). CDR3 length: 14 residues. This specimen comes from a study of T cell responses to AZD1222 COVID-19 vaccine. Whole-study results and caveats: White British ancestry dominated among donors, who included more females, and clonal diversity was possibly underestimated. Nearly half of spike-specific TCRs reportedly go after variant regions that carry no mutations.

Measured with immunoSEQ multiplex PCR; TCRdb has only the in-frame clones, and not every one. Among 140,000 to 150,000 clones listed, 75% to 90% were seen once. The input for sequencing was peripheral blood, taken on day 0 of AZD1222 vaccination. This sequence was found in an adult in good health. This chain joins TRBV19 and TRBJ2-7; weak D call: TRBD1 (5 bases). Written as DNA, the CDR3 is TGTGCCAGTAGTATAAAAGGCCAGGGCTACGAGCAGTACTTC. Its translation: CASSIKGQGYEQYF.